Listed below are T cell receptor beta chains from one sample, sequenced in a study of cytomegalovirus exposure and HLA in healthy donors. Profiling relied on immunoSEQ multiplex PCR, and the TCRdb table lists in-frame clones only, not all of them. The sample includes fewer than 140,000 clones, 75% of them seen just once. The sequenced sample consisted of PBMCs. All receptors derive from a man aged 40-50 years in good health and CMV-seronegative. Each CDR3 is given without its conserved first and last residue. A D gene is named only where the DNA matches it firmly. Clone size is not always given. Where it is, it says once, few, many or a class for expanded clones.

D gene	V gene	clone size	J gene	CDR3 protein
TRBD1	TRBV27	-	TRBJ2-7	ASRQDIGGASYEQY
-	TRBV29-1	-	TRBJ1-1	SVEAARANTEAF
TRBD1	TRBV7-9	-	TRBJ2-7	ASSTPGQGWDEQY
-	TRBV21-1	-	TRBJ2-7	ASRTSGDYEQY
-	TRBV19	-	TRBJ1-5	ASSSAHRQPQH
-	TRBV19	few	TRBJ1-5	ASSIQGNNQPQH
TRBD1	TRBV29-1	-	TRBJ1-2	SVEGATGPHGYT
-	TRBV19	-	TRBJ2-2	ASSVTGNTGELF
-	TRBV18	-	TRBJ2-7	ASSPRAVGAFYEQY
-	TRBV5-6	-	TRBJ1-5	ASSPWGTGNQPQH
TRBD1	TRBV6-1	few	TRBJ1-1	ASVWDSLNTEAF
-	TRBV19	few	TRBJ2-3	ASRLSGDTQY
-	TRBV6-1	-	TRBJ2-1	ASSGGEYHEQF
TRBD1	TRBV5-4	-	TRBJ1-1	ASANDRGTEAF
TRBD1	TRBV15	few	TRBJ1-3	ATSTVQGAGNTIY
TRBD1	TRBV6-1	-	TRBJ1-1	ASKARQGAEAF
-	TRBV9	few	-	ASSVFQGVGGEQY
-	TRBV18	few	TRBJ1-5	ASSPSAGMNQPQH
-	TRBV4-1	-	TRBJ1-5	ASSQDLGRGNQPQH
-	TRBV29-1	once	TRBJ2-3	SVEGTSSSTDTQY
-	TRBV5-8	-	TRBJ2-3	ASSTGWGLTGDTQY
TRBD2	TRBV18	-	TRBJ2-1	ASSPSRDGRNEQF
-	TRBV5-1	-	TRBJ1-6	ASSFLQGSDSPLH
TRBD1	TRBV6-1	-	TRBJ2-1	ASSVRQGSYNEQF
-	TRBV6-5	-	TRBJ1-1	ASSYDRNTEAF
-	TRBV15	-	TRBJ1-6	ATSRDRSGLNSPLH
-	TRBV19	-	TRBJ1-5	ASSTQQDGNQPQH
TRBD1	TRBV6-1	-	TRBJ2-2	ASSLRDRGGELF
-	TRBV2	-	TRBJ1-5	ASSTQFEQGGNQPQH
-	TRBV4-2	-	TRBJ1-4	ASSQRTGTNEKLF
-	TRBV15	-	TRBJ1-2	ATSRGQDGYT
TRBD2	TRBV19	-	TRBJ2-2	ASSPRLAGNTGELF
TRBD1	TRBV4-1	-	TRBJ2-2	ASSRSTGGERTGELF